These 25 T cell receptor beta chains originate from one sample sequenced in a study of shared clonotypes between healthy human individuals. TCRdb's table, derived via immunoSEQ multiplex PCR, lists solely in-frame clones and lacks some. The table has fewer than 1.8 million clones, roughly 98.5% seen once; the top ten hold under 0.45%. The specimen was naive CD4+ T cells sorted from blood. Subset defined: CD45RA+ positively selected. The receptors were gathered from a man younger than 45 in good health.

This chain uses TRBV27 with TRBJ1-1; D is undetermined. The V and J ends lost 10 bases and 0 bases respectively, with 15 bases between them. Germline V gives CDR1 MNHEY, CDR2 SMNVEV (reference sequence). This CDR3 region has 14 residues. The CDR3 coding sequence is TGTGCCACCAAGTTGGGTCACATGAACACTGAAGCTTTCTTT. It encodes CATKLGHMNTEAFF.

This chain connects TRBV6-1 to TRBJ2-2; 8 bases are shared with TRBD1. The CDR3 runs to 15 residues. Germline values: CDR1 MNHNS, CDR2 SASEGT. Trimming took 4 bases from V and 7 from J; bases not matched to a gene: 8. The CDR3 is CASSAPQGAGGELFF. CDR3 sequence (DNA): TGTGCCAGCAGTGCCCCCCAGGGGGCGGGCGGGGAGCTGTTTTTT.

A remark on this clone: This specimen includes other DNA sequences encoding the same CDR3. V is TRBV5-6 and J is TRBJ2-7; TRBD1 aligns across 7 bases. J was trimmed by 1 base and V by 0 bases; bases with no gene match: 4. CDR3 length: 15 residues. Germline V gene sequence: CDR1 SGHDT, CDR2 YYEEEE. The CDR3 loop reads CASSLAGTASYEQYF. The CDR3 DNA reads as TGTGCCAGCAGCTTGGCCGGGACAGCTTCCTACGAGCAGTACTTC.

This chain uses TRBV7-8 with TRBJ1-1; D remains unclear. Germline V lookup: CDR1 SGHVS, CDR2 FQNEAQ. V shed 0 bases and J shed 11 bases, with 10 bases lying between them. The CDR3 length is 12 residues. As DNA, the CDR3 is TGTGCCAGCAGCTTAGCAGACCACTCCGCTTTCTTT. This codes for CASSLADHSAFF.

The chain links TRBV1 to TRBJ1-1. TRBV1 is termed a pseudogene. The CDR3 consists of 13 residues. CDR3: CTSSRGANTEAFF. The CDR3 nucleotides read TGCACCAGCAGCCGAGGGGCGAACACTGAAGCTTTCTTT.

This clone was seen only once. This sequence joins TRBV2 and TRBJ2-7, with 10 bases fitting TRBD2. Trimming took 1 base from V and 2 from J; bases not matched to a gene: 2. Per the germline V gene, CDR1 is SNHLY and CDR2 is FYNNEI. This CDR3 has 15 residues. The CDR3 reads CASSEGTSGTYEQYF. The CDR3 bases are TGTGCCAGCAGTGAAGGGACTAGCGGTACCTACGAGCAGTACTTC.

Turning to this clone: Other nucleotide sequences in the sample specify the same CDR3. The chain combines TRBV6-5 with TRBJ2-1; TRBD2 agrees at 7 bases. V was pared by 4 bases and J by 10 bases, with 1 base of the junction left unmatched. Germline V gives CDR1 MNHEY, CDR2 SVGAGI. CDR3 length equals 11 residues. Here the CDR3 DNA reads TGTGCCAGCAGTTTGGGAGGGGAGCAGTTCTTC. It specifies CASSLGGEQFF.

The chain links TRBV5-8 to TRBJ1-2, with TRBD1 identical over 7 bases. In germline, CDR1 is SGHTS, CDR2 YDEGEE. Losses at the gene ends were 2 bases for V and 0 bases for J; bases not matched to a gene: 4. This CDR3 contains 15 residues. The CDR3 protein is CASSFDRAPNYGYTF. The CDR3, as DNA: TGTGCCAGCAGCTTCGACAGGGCACCTAACTATGGCTACACCTTC.

V gene TRBV25-1 combines with J gene TRBJ2-1, with D maybe TRBD1 (5 bases). This CDR3 contains 12 residues. Germline V CDR1 and CDR2: MGHDK, SYGVNS. V lost 1 base, J lost 12 bases, and 10 bases lay in between. The CDR3 loop reads CASSELGAGQFF. The CDR3 DNA reads as TGTGCCAGCAGTGAATTAGGGGCAGGGCAGTTCTTC.

This clone was counted once. This chain connects TRBV7-2 to TRBJ2-3, with 10 bases aligning to TRBD2. The germline CDR1 and CDR2 sequences are SGHTA and FQGNSA. The trim removed 5 bases at V and 15 bases at J, leaving 17 bases unmatched. The CDR3 is made up of 15 amino acids. The chain's CDR3 is CASSHRAVEREGQYF. In DNA form, the CDR3 reads TGTGCCAGCAGCCACAGGGCCGTAGAGCGGGAGGGTCAATATTTT.

In the case of this clone: The sample contains more than one DNA sequence encoding this CDR3. The V gene is TRBV5-1, the J gene TRBJ2-2, with 9 bases matching TRBD1. V lost 3 bases, J lost 4 bases, and 4 bases stayed unmatched. CDR1 SGHRS and CDR2 YFSETQ come from the germline V gene. The CDR3 has 15 residues. The CDR3 protein is CASSSDRGSTGELFF. DNA of the CDR3: TGCGCCAGCAGCTCGGACAGGGGTAGCACCGGGGAGCTGTTTTTT.

The chain carries TRBV6-5 and TRBJ2-2; 7 positions match TRBD1. The CDR3 covers 12 residues. V shed 6 bases and J 5 bases; nucleotides not matched to a gene: 0. Germline CDR1 MNHEY, CDR2 SVGAGI. CDR3 residues: CASSRGTGELFF. As DNA, the CDR3 is TGTGCCAGCAGCAGGGGGACCGGGGAGCTGTTTTTT.

The chain combines TRBV6-1 with TRBJ1-2; no firm D call. From germline, CDR1 is MNHNS and CDR2 SASEGT. The CDR3 has 14 residues. Trimming stripped 5 bases from V and 2 bases from J, with 12 bases between. CDR3 protein: CASSLGYRNYGYTF. The CDR3 bases are TGTGCCAGCAGTTTAGGGTACCGGAACTATGGCTACACCTTC.

Concerning this clone itself: Within the sample, other DNA sequences also encode this same CDR3. The rearrangement joins TRBV7-2 to TRBJ2-7; 13 bases are shared with TRBD2. The CDR3 runs 15 residues. J was trimmed by 4 bases and V by 2 bases; bases with no gene match: 2. Germline V gives CDR1 SGHTA, CDR2 FQGNSA. The CDR3 bases are TGTGCCAGCAGCTTACGGACTAGCGGGAGTTACGAGCAGTACTTC. This sequence encodes CASSLRTSGSYEQYF.

This chain joins TRBV4-3 and TRBJ1-1; no clear D gene. CDR3 size: 15 residues. V dropped 0 bases and J dropped 1 base, with 9 bases sitting between them. Germline CDR1 and CDR2: LGHNA and YSLEER. The CDR3 region is CASSQEPTENTEAFF. CDR3 nucleotide sequence: TGCGCCAGCAGCCAAGAGCCAACTGAGAACACTGAAGCTTTCTTT.

The CDR3 here is CASSFSFYGYTF. The CDR3 region has the DNA TGTGCCAGCAGTTTCTCCTTCTATGGCTACACCTTC. This rearrangement joins TRBV28 to TRBJ1-2, with no clear D. Looked up from germline, CDR1 is MDHEN and CDR2 is SYDVKM. V lost 3 bases to trimming and J lost 4 bases, with 6 bases between them. The CDR3 has 12 amino acids.

This clone was recorded only once. The chain joins TRBV5-1 to TRBJ2-3; D may be TRBD2 (5 bases). The CDR3 loop spans 15 amino acids. The V gene's germline CDR1 is SGHRS and CDR2 YFSETQ. The V end lost 0 bases, the J end lost 4 bases, and 12 bases lay between the germline ends. The CDR3 loop reads CASSLVGMGSDTQYF. The CDR3 nucleotides read TGCGCCAGCAGCTTGGTCGGGATGGGCTCAGATACGCAGTATTTT.

The J gene is TRBJ2-7, the V gene TRBV25-1; either TRBD1 or TRBD2 may supply D (6 bases each). V was cut by 4 bases and J by 6 bases, with 19 bases left in between. This CDR3 comprises 15 residues. Germline V gene lookup returns CDR1 MGHDK and CDR2 SYGVNS. The CDR3 reads CASSGHGGTLGEQYF. CDR3 nucleotide sequence: TGTGCCAGCAGTGGACACGGGGGCACGTTGGGCGAGCAGTACTTC.

Note on this clone: Other DNA sequences within the sample encode an identical CDR3. This chain joins TRBV27 and TRBJ2-7, with TRBD1 as a possible D gene (5 bases). Per the germline V gene, CDR1 is MNHEY and CDR2 is SMNVEV (reference sequence). Trimming cost V 6 bases and J 1 base, with 10 bases left between them. The CDR3 length is 13 residues. The CDR3 region has the DNA TGTGCCAGCAGGCGAACAGGATCCTACGAGCAGTACTTC. It is translated as CASRRTGSYEQYF.

This chain uses TRBV2 with TRBJ2-2; 8 bases agree with TRBD2. Germline V gene sequence: CDR1 SNHLY, CDR2 FYNNEI. The V and J ends lost 3 bases and 7 bases, in that order; junction bases with no gene match: 7. This CDR3 has 15 amino acids. Here the CDR3 DNA reads TGTGCCAGCAGTGACGGGGTAGCGGGATACGGGGAGCTGTTTTTT. Its translation is CASSDGVAGYGELFF. The full variable domain, its missing parts supplied by reference TRBV2 and TRBJ2-2, is EPEVTQTPSHQVTQMGQEVILRCVPISNHLYFYWYRQILGQKVEFLVSFYNNEISEKSEIFDDQFSVERPDGSNFTLKIRSTKLEDSAMYFCASSDGVAGYGELFFGEGSRLTVL.

A word on this clone: Other DNA sequences from this sample encode an identical CDR3 as well. J is TRBJ1-1 and V is TRBV9; D ambiguous. Germline loops: CDR1 SGDLS, CDR2 YYNGEE. CDR3 size: 13 residues. Trimming removed 0 bases from V and 2 bases from J, with 5 bases in between. CDR3 bases: TGTGCCAGCAGCGTAGCATCTAACACTGAAGCTTTCTTT. Its protein product is CASSVASNTEAFF.

The chain has TRBV28 and TRBJ1-1; D is unclear. Germline CDR1 is MDHEN and CDR2 is SYDVKM. The V end lost 3 bases, the J end lost 4 bases, and 12 bases lay between the germline ends. This CDR3 has 14 residues. This CDR3 is CASSLVGWSTEAFF. The CDR3, as DNA: TGTGCCAGCAGTTTGGTTGGTTGGAGCACTGAAGCTTTCTTT.

Turning to this clone: Other DNA sequences from this sample encode an identical CDR3 as well. The chain joins TRBV18 to TRBJ1-2, with a possible D match to TRBD1 (6 bases). In germline, CDR1 is KGHSH, CDR2 LQKENI. With 3 bases removed from V and 8 bases from J, the gap between germline ends came to 13 bases. The CDR3 runs to 13 residues. CDR3 in DNA: TGTGCCAGCTCACCCCGGGAGGGGGACGGCTACACCTTC. This gives the protein CASSPREGDGYTF. The whole variable domain, remainder taken from reference TRBV18 and TRBJ1-2, is NAGVMQNPRHLVRRRGQEARLRCSPMKGHSHVYWYRQLPEEGLKFMVYLQKENIIDESGMPKERFSAEFPKEGPSILRIQQVVRGDSAAYFCASSPREGDGYTFGSGTRLTVV.

The V and J genes are TRBV11-2 and TRBJ2-1; no clear D gene. CDR1 and CDR2 (germline): SGHAT, FQNNGV. The germline V and J ends were trimmed by 5 bases and 0 bases, with 14 bases remaining between them. This CDR3 is built from 16 residues. The CDR3 protein is CASSRPRRSSYNEQFF. The CDR3 DNA follows: TGTGCCAGCAGCCGCCCGAGAAGGAGCTCCTACAATGAGCAGTTCTTC.

V usage is TRBV7-2 and J usage is TRBJ2-5, with 10 bases lining up with TRBD2. This CDR3 is 17 amino acids long. Germline V gene lookup returns CDR1 SGHTA and CDR2 FQGNSA. After removal of 1 base from V and 5 bases from J, the junction contained 10 bases not matched to a gene. CDR3 bases: TGTGCCAGCAGCTTAGATCTGAGCGGGAGGGCCGGGGAGACCCAGTACTTC. Its translation is CASSLDLSGRAGETQYF.